The T cell receptor (beta chain) under discussion was sequenced for a study of T cells after yellow fever vaccination. V was trimmed by 4 bases and J by 1 base, leaving 13 bases between them. CDR1 MNHEY and CDR2 SMNVEV come from the germline V gene (reference sequence). CDR3 length: 16 residues. Each CDR3 protein gets one entry after TCRdb re-called the 5' RACE reads with MiXCR. The repertoire holds around 310,000 distinct CDR3 sequences, with 3.5% to 5% as singletons. J is TRBJ2-2 and V is TRBV27; a weak D match, TRBD1 (5 bases). The material sequenced was PBMCs, taken 15 days after the yellow fever booster vaccination. The TCR was taken from a man between 18 and 35 years old who received the YFV17D yellow fever vaccine. Written as DNA, the CDR3 is TGTGCCAGCAGTTCCGGACAAGGGTGGAACACCGGGGAGCTGTTTTTT. Translating gives CASSSGQGWNTGELFF.